This passage covers 17 T cell receptor beta chains from one sample sequenced in a study of CD8 T cells in ankylosing spondylitis (dated by TCRdb to the late 2010s). Libraries came from 5' RACE. The instrument given in TCRdb is Illumina HiSeq 2500. TCRdb cleaned the public reads at Q25 with fastp, built clones with MiXCR and kept in-frame beta chains. Rows are unified per CDR3 protein, each entry keeping the most common DNA and genes. This sample has approximately 260,000 distinct CDR3 sequences in its table, and more than 15% of those were observed once. The ten largest make up roughly 34% of the sample. The specimen sequenced was blood, either unsorted or a sorted T cell fraction (not recorded which). The receptors derive from a male donor with ankylosing spondylitis or in good health (not recorded which).

This clonotype was found many times. This rearrangement joins TRBV27 to TRBJ2-1, with D tentatively TRBD1 or TRBD2 (5 bases each). CDR3 length: 13 amino acids. The V and J ends lost 0 bases and 12 bases respectively, with 12 bases between them. Germline V CDR1 and CDR2: MNHEY, SMNVEV (reference sequence). The DNA of the CDR3 is TGTGCCAGCAGTTTATCGAAGAGGGGTCCGCAGTTCTTC. It translates to CASSLSKRGPQFF.

The J gene is TRBJ1-6, the V gene TRBV12-3 or TRBV12-4; the match to TRBD1 covers 7 bases. Trimming cost V 4 bases and J 5 bases; bases outside gene matches: 2. This CDR3 is built from 14 residues. The CDR3 loop is CASSSGTDNSPLHF. CDR3 sequence (DNA): TGTGCCAGCAGTTCAGGGACAGATAATTCACCCCTCCACTTT.

The chain couples TRBV20-1 to TRBJ2-7; possible D gene TRBD2, 6 bases. V lost 0 bases, J lost 3 bases, and 9 bases lay in between. The CDR3 is 13 amino acids. From germline, CDR1 is DFQATT and CDR2 SNEGSKA (reference sequence). CDR3 nucleotide sequence: TGCAGTGCTAGAGATGGGACTCTCTACGAGCAGTACTTC. This sequence encodes CSARDGTLYEQYF.

This clonotype was seen only a few times. The chain recombines TRBV5-1 with TRBJ2-3; 11 bases fit TRBD2. Germline CDR1 reads SGHRS; CDR2 reads YFSETQ. The CDR3 runs 16 residues. V shed 4 bases and J 0 bases; nucleotides not matched to a gene: 4. The CDR3 here is CASSVGTSGSTDTQYF. In DNA, the CDR3 is TGCGCCAGCAGCGTCGGGACTAGCGGTAGCACAGATACGCAGTATTTT.

This clonotype was detected a few times. This chain uses TRBV7-9 with TRBJ2-3; D is unclear. Germline-derived CDR1 and CDR2 are SEHNR and FQNEAQ (reference sequence). The germline V and J ends were trimmed by 2 bases and 0 bases, with 15 bases remaining between them. The CDR3 sequence is 17 residues long. The CDR3 protein is CASSLPSGQVSTDTQYF. Here the CDR3 DNA reads TGTGCCAGCAGCTTACCATCCGGGCAGGTCAGCACAGATACGCAGTATTTT.

This chain links TRBV12-3 or TRBV12-4 with TRBJ2-1; TRBD2 matches 9 bases. V was clipped by 7 bases and J by 5 bases; unmatched bases: 6. This CDR3 comprises 14 residues. DNA of the CDR3: TGTGCCAGCACTCCTAGCGGGGATAACAATGAGCAGTTCTTC. The encoded protein is CASTPSGDNNEQFF.

This clonotype has a handful of counts. This chain joins TRBV5-6 and TRBJ1-5; D not certain. V lost 2 bases and J lost 5, with 11 bases in between. CDR1 SGHDT and CDR2 YYEEEE come from the germline V gene. The CDR3 sequence is 14 residues long. The DNA of the CDR3 is TGTGCCAGCAGCTTCCGGGCCAGCGATCAGCCCCAGCATTTT. Translated: CASSFRASDQPQHF.

The chain uses TRBV4-3 and TRBJ2-2; D possibly corresponds to TRBD2 (6 bases). The CDR3 extends over 15 amino acids. V gave up 0 bases and J gave up 7 bases, with 12 bases separating them. CDR1 and CDR2 from the germline V gene are LGHNA and YSLEER. Here the CDR3 DNA reads TGCGCCAGCAGCCAAGATACTAGCTGGAACGGGGAGCTGTTTTTT. This codes for CASSQDTSWNGELFF.

This clonotype was counted only a few times. The chain carries TRBV12-3 or TRBV12-4 and TRBJ1-6; 8 bases are shared with TRBD1. V was clipped by 7 bases and J by 9 bases; unmatched bases: 8. This CDR3 is built from 14 residues. CDR3 bases: TGTGCCAGCACCTTCTGGACAGGGAGTTCACCCCTCCACTTT. Amino acids: CASTFWTGSSPLHF.

The CDR3 sequence is CASSYSRPPYEQYF. The CDR3 DNA follows: TGTGCCAGCAGTTACTCAAGGCCCCCCTACGAGCAGTACTTC. The V call is TRBV6-5, the J call TRBJ2-7; D is unclear. CDR3 length: 14 residues. V shed 0 bases and J shed 2 bases, with 8 bases lying between them. Germline assignment: CDR1 MNHEY and CDR2 SVGAGI.

The chain links TRBV9 to TRBJ2-5; weak D call: TRBD1 (6 bases). CDR3 size: 15 residues. Germline V gene sequence: CDR1 SGDLS, CDR2 YYNGEE. Trimming stripped 3 bases from V and 2 bases from J, with 14 bases between. The CDR3 loop is CASSEAGQLQETQYF. Written as DNA, the CDR3 is TGTGCCAGCAGCGAGGCCGGACAGTTACAAGAGACCCAGTACTTC.

This clonotype was seen only a few times. The rearrangement links TRBV2 to TRBJ1-6; D gene unclear. CDR1 is SNHLY, CDR2 FYNNEI, per germline. CDR3 length: 15 residues. Deletions cut 0 bases from V and 4 bases from J, with 7 bases between. CDR3 nucleotide sequence: TGTGCCAGCAGTGAAGCCGGGGAATATAATTCACCCCTCCACTTT. Protein product: CASSEAGEYNSPLHF.

Only a few counts were recorded for this clonotype. The V gene is TRBV15, the J gene TRBJ2-7, with 7 bases that match TRBD1. Germline lookup yields CDR1 LNHNV and CDR2 YYDKDF (reference sequence). V was pared by 3 bases and J by 5 bases, with 7 bases of the junction left unmatched. The CDR3 has 14 residues. The CDR3 loop reads CATSRRQGYHEQYF. The CDR3 DNA sequence: TGTGCCACCAGCAGGAGACAGGGCTACCACGAGCAGTACTTC.

The V call is TRBV9, the J call TRBJ2-3; TRBD2 matches 8 bases. CDR1 is SGDLS and CDR2 is YYNGEE in the germline V gene. V lost 1 base, J lost 1 base, and 5 bases stayed unmatched. There are 16 residues in the CDR3. This CDR3 reads CASSVPIAGRTDTQYF. CDR3 coding DNA: TGTGCCAGCAGCGTACCAATAGCGGGACGCACAGATACGCAGTATTTT.

V gene TRBV7-8 combines with J gene TRBJ2-1, with 7 bases identical to TRBD2. The CDR3 covers 16 residues. Germline assignment: CDR1 SGHVS and CDR2 FQNEAQ. J gave up 9 bases and V 2 bases, and 13 bases lay outside the gene matches. The DNA for the CDR3 is TGTGCCAGCAGCTTATTGGCGGGAGATTCCCACGTTGAGCAGTTCTTC. Protein sequence: CASSLLAGDSHVEQFF.

This clonotype was counted between two and nine times. This chain joins TRBV29-1 and TRBJ2-1, with TRBD1 matching over 9 bases. Germline lookup yields CDR1 SQVTM and CDR2 ANQGSEA. Trimming cost V 8 bases and J 9 bases; bases outside gene matches: 14. The CDR3 spans 14 residues. CDR3 loop: CSIAPGQGMVEQFF. DNA for the CDR3: TGCAGCATAGCCCCGGGACAGGGTATGGTTGAGCAGTTCTTC.

The V gene is TRBV5-1, the J gene TRBJ2-1; the D gene could be TRBD1 or TRBD2 (5 bases each). The CDR3 consists of 17 residues. Germline lookup yields CDR1 SGHRS and CDR2 YFSETQ. V lost 0 bases, J lost 9 bases, and 22 bases lay in between. The CDR3 coding sequence is TGCGCCAGCAGCTTGGAGAGTCGGGGCTCTTCTGAGGGTGAGCAGTTCTTC. Its protein product is CASSLESRGSSEGEQFF.